The 2 T cell receptor beta chains below all came from one sample that was sequenced in a study of OX40 agonist ivuxolimab in advanced cancers. TCRdb's copy holds only in-frame clones and misses some; the assay was immunoSEQ multiplex PCR. This sample carries some 55,000 clones, more than 75% of them seen once, and the ten largest clones take around 4.5%. The specimen was CD4+ or CD8+ T cells sorted from blood, collected in a trial of the OX40 agonist ivuxolimab. All receptors derive from an adult with an advanced solid tumor such as melanoma, head and neck, liver or kidney cancer.

The chain employs TRBV6-1 and TRBJ2-5; TRBD1 agrees at 7 bases. CDR1 MNHNS and CDR2 SASEGT come from the germline V gene. The CDR3 covers 16 residues. Unmatched junction bases numbered 9, after V lost 0 bases and J lost 5 bases. The CDR3 loop is CASSEAALQGMETQYF. The CDR3 region has the DNA TGTGCCAGCAGTGAAGCCGCCCTACAGGGGATGGAGACCCAGTACTTC.

The chain combines TRBV28 with TRBJ1-3; 9 bases are shared with TRBD1. This CDR3 region has 17 residues. Germline CDR1 MDHEN, CDR2 SYDVKM. With 1 base clipped from V and 2 bases from J, the junction kept 6 bases outside the gene matches. The CDR3, as DNA: TGTGCCAGCAGTTTATATAGAGGGGACAGGGCTGGAAACACCATATATTTT. Encoded protein: CASSLYRGDRAGNTIYF.